This TCR beta chain was sequenced during a study of control samples from healthy donors and cancer patients. Data came from immunoSEQ multiplex PCR; TCRdb stores just in-frame clones and leaves some out. The table shows some 150,000 clones, with roughly 92% occurring only once. The CDR3 loop spans 13 amino acids. Germline lookup yields CDR1 SGHVS and CDR2 FNYEAQ. The V gene lost 1 base and the J gene lost 6 bases, with 7 bases spanning the gap. This TCR was sampled from a man aged 35-49 years in good health. Sequencing was done on a sample of blood. The chain links TRBV7-6 to TRBJ1-5; D call uncertain. The CDR3 bases are TGTGCCAGCAGCTTAGAGATGGGTCAGCCCCAGCATTTT. Amino acid sequence: CASSLEMGQPQHF.